The rows below give T cell receptor beta chains drawn from one sample of a study of Ad26.COV2.S vaccination and SARS-CoV-2 variants. Here immunoSEQ multiplex PCR was the method, and the copy in TCRdb shows in-frame clones only, minus some. The sample shows some 250,000 clones, 70% to 90% of them seen only once. Sequencing used peripheral blood, obtained in a trial of Ad26.COV2.S vaccine versus placebo. These receptors all come from a person between 18 and 60 years old who received the Ad26.COV2.S COVID-19 vaccine or a placebo. The CDR3 runs from the conserved cysteine through the conserved F or W. The D gene is left open where the match is weak.

NA,TRBV5-6,CASSLDPRRNSGNTIYF
TRBD1,TRBV6-1,CASSEAGTGVVVTQYF
NA,TRBV6-6,CASSLLGGASYEQYF
NA,TRBV4-2,CASSPSLSGNTIYF
TRBD2,TRBV11-2,CASSSDPSGWEGRHTQYF
NA,TRBV28,CASSLLGQPQHF
NA,TRBV29-1,CSVQGNTEAFF
NA,TRBV11-2,CASSLGLNTGELFF
NA,TRBV27,CASSLSIESSYNEQFF
NA,TRBV30,CAWRLSNEQFF
TRBD1,TRBV5-1,CASSPLRQGVSSYNEQFF
TRBD2,TRBV4-2,CASSHTSGRFEQYF
NA,TRBV25-1,CASSEGKGYGYTF
NA,TRBV7-3,CASSPTGYSYEQYF
NA,TRBV9,CASSVGPSQNTEAFF
NA,TRBV7-3,CASSLSSDPAYEQYF
TRBD1,TRBV4-3,CASSQEGQTLYEQYF
NA,TRBV7-9,CASSPPKRVDSPLHF
NA,TRBV7-2,CASSSGGNTEAFF
TRBD1,TRBV3-1/TRBV3-2,CASSQVPPARGQGTGANVLTF
NA,TRBV10-1,CASSGGRGANVLTF
NA,TRBV28,CASSPWNYEQYF
NA,TRBV6-5,CASSPSHSVNTEAFF
NA,TRBV5-1,CASSLAGSSTEAFF
NA,TRBV30,CAWSVGVNTEAFF
TRBD1,TRBV28,CASSATGGRTEAFF
TRBD1,TRBV7-9,CASSLQSGGYEQYF
TRBD1,TRBV20-1,CSASIWVWDRGIQETQYF
TRBD1,TRBV27,CASSTGTGSNTEAFF
NA,TRBV11-2,CASSLGVGSLYTQYF
TRBD2,TRBV27,CASSLSPGRGQFF